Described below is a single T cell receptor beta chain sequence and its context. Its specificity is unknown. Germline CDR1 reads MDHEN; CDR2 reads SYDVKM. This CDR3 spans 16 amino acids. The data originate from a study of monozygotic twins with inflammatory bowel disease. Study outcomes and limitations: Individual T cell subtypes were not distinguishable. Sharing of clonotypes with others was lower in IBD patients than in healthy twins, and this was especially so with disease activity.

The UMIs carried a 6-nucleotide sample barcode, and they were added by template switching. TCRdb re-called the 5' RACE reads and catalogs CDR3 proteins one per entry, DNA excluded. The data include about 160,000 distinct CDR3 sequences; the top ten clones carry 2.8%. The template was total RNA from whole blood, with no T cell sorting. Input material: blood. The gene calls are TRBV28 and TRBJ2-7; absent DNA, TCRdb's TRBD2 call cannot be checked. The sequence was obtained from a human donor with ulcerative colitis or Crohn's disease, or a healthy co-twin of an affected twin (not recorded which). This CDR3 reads CAIMPSGGLAAYEQYF.